In this sample, the clone carrying this T cell receptor (beta chain) turned up many times. Its antigen remains unknown. These data are taken from a study of T cells in Graves' hyperthyroidism and ophthalmopathy. Points from the study as a whole: Most clonotypes that expanded in the thyroid above 0.001 also showed up in blood.

The CDR3 regions of TCR beta were amplified from RNA transcripts. When the TCR CDR3 underwent first-round RT-PCR, the HTBI primer set was used. TCRdb fed the multiplex PCR reads into MiXCR, producing one record per CDR3 protein. This sample carries 300,000 to 450,000 distinct CDR3 sequences, roughly 20% of them seen once, and the ten largest clones take 15% to 19%. Germline trimming cut 3 bases from V and 13 bases from J; bases unmatched to any gene: 2. CDR3 length: 11 residues. CDR1 SNHLY and CDR2 FYNNEI come from the germline V gene. PBMCs stemmed from 10 ml fresh peripheral blood. The material sequenced was blood. This chain uses TRBV2 with TRBJ1-5; 8 bases are shared with TRBD1. The receptor was isolated from a woman between 40 and 50 years old with Graves' ophthalmopathy. In nucleotides, the CDR3 is TGTGCCAGCAGTGACCAGGGGGCTCAGCATTTT. It specifies CASSDQGAQHF.